This T cell receptor beta chain appears in the sequencing data of a study of beta chain features in type 1 diabetes. Sequencing targeted expressed TCRB transcripts, as all isolated RNA had been reverse transcribed. Sequencing of stem cell-like memory T cell samples yielded 1 million to 1.2 million reads on average. The protocol was immunoSEQ multiplex PCR, while the TCRdb copy is restricted to in-frame clones and leaves out a portion. This sample has some 16,000 clones; 76% occur once, and the top ten carry around 0.34%. Broader study findings: Individuals with type 1 diabetes displayed fewer insertions and more deletions at VDJ junctions. TCRB CDR3 length was moderately but significantly reduced in all four CD4+ subsets of Type 1 diabetes patients.

Notes on this clone: Its target is unknown.

The material sequenced was stem cell memory CD4+ T cells from blood. The receptor's source is a woman under 30 with type 1 diabetes.

CDR3: CASRSGYFGGRHTGELFF. In nucleotides, the CDR3 is TGCGCCAGCAGAAGTGGGTACTTTGGCGGGAGGCACACCGGGGAGCTGTTTTTT. This chain connects TRBV5-1 to TRBJ2-2; TRBD2 aligns across 8 bases. CDR1 is SGHRS, CDR2 YFSETQ, per germline. The V segment lost 5 bases and the J segment 3 bases; nucleotides outside the gene matches: 15. The CDR3 runs to 18 residues.